Reported below is one T cell receptor (beta chain). Its specificity is unknown. This sample was included in a study of T cell responses to AZD1222 COVID-19 vaccine. Overall study findings and caveats: The study reported that nearly half of spike-specific TCRs target unmutated variant regions.

Libraries were prepared by immunoSEQ multiplex PCR; TCRdb keeps only in-frame clonotypes and omits some of them. The table lists more than 150,000 clones, around 94% of them singletons, with about 10% in the top ten. The material was peripheral blood, obtained on day 0 of AZD1222 vaccination. The source of this sequence is an adult in good health.

CDR3 coding DNA: TGTGCCAGCAGTGATGGGGGGAAAGCCTACGAGCAGTACTTC. This translates into CASSDGGKAYEQYF. V is TRBV2 and J is TRBJ2-7; D may be TRBD2 (6 bases). The CDR3 length is 14 residues. Germline CDR1 reads SNHLY; CDR2 reads FYNNEI. V was trimmed by 3 bases and J by 2 bases, leaving 11 bases between them.